This T cell receptor (beta chain) was recorded in a study of control samples from healthy donors and cancer patients. Libraries were prepared by immunoSEQ multiplex PCR; TCRdb keeps only in-frame clonotypes and omits some of them. The sample records roughly 120,000 clones, just under 90% being singletons. V shed 6 bases, J shed 7 bases, and the junction held 5 bases outside the gene matches. CDR3 length: 13 amino acids. Germline values: CDR1 MNHEY, CDR2 SVGAGI. The source of this sequence is a man aged 30-40 years in good health. Sequenced material: blood. V usage is TRBV6-5 and J usage is TRBJ2-1; 8 positions match TRBD1. As DNA, the CDR3 is TGTGCCAGCAGAAGACAGGGGAGGAATGAGCAGTTCTTC. Translating gives CASRRQGRNEQFF.